What follows is one TCR beta chain and its context. The sample comes from a study of CD8 T cells in Susac syndrome. This CDR3 has 13 residues. From germline, CDR1 is SGHRS and CDR2 YFSETQ. The V end was cut by 4 bases, the J end by 6 bases, with 11 bases between. A quantity of about 0.5 to 1 ug RNA underwent reverse transcription using random hexamers. A multiplex approach, immunoSEQ multiplex PCR, amplified TCR beta CDR3 across 54 Vbeta and 13 Jbeta. MiXCR was run by TCRdb on the immunoSEQ multiplex PCR reads, yielding one entry per CDR3 protein. Of under 200,000 distinct CDR3 sequences in the sample, about 90% were seen once. Sequencing of TCR beta, carried out with a high-throughput approach, was applied to CD8+ and CD4+ T cells from the blood. Matched for age and sex, the controls were healthy donors. TEMRA cells were enriched by FACS, while CD8+ and CD4+ T cells were obtained through a negative isolation that was performed magnetically.

The TCR originated in a human donor in good health. The V call is TRBV5-1, the J call TRBJ2-1; maybe TRBD1 (5 bases). The sequencing input was CD4+ T cells from PBMCs. CDR3: CASSQAGSNEQFF. The CDR3 nucleotides read TGCGCCAGCAGCCAGGCAGGGTCCAATGAGCAGTTCTTC.